This TCR beta chain was sequenced during a study of response to subunit inactivated influenza vaccine. The study, taken as a whole, reports: Authors suggested that a seasonal influenza vaccination recruits few new T cells each time.

There are 14 residues in the CDR3. Germline CDR1 and CDR2: GTSNPN and SVGIG (reference sequence). V was clipped by 5 bases and J by 0 bases, with 11 bases between them. TCRdb re-analysed the RT-PCR reads in MiXCR, keeping a single row per CDR3 protein. This sample has approximately 480,000 distinct CDR3 sequences, with approximately 11% found just once. In the case of this clonotype: Its antigen is currently unknown.

This rearrangement joins TRBV30 to TRBJ2-1; D is unresolved. Sequenced here: PBMCs from blood, sampled 35 to 45 days after vaccination. The sequence was obtained from a man in his fifties or sixties who received an inactivated influenza vaccine. CDR3 sequence: CAWEVSNSYNEQFF. The CDR3 DNA reads as TGTGCCTGGGAGGTTAGTAACTCCTACAATGAGCAGTTCTTC.